Listed here are 15 T cell receptor beta chains from one sample, sequenced in a study of T-cell reconstitution after alpha-beta-depleted transplantation in children. Unique molecular identifiers featured in how the TCRbeta library was prepared. TCRdb reprocessed the PCR reads with MiXCR, giving one entry per CDR3 protein. The sample consists of fewer than 350,000 distinct CDR3 sequences, around 10% of them appearing once. The specimen comprised PBMCs, sampled before TCRalphabeta/CD19-depleted stem cell transplant. Source of these receptors: a boy under two years old with acute myeloid leukemia, due to receive a stem cell transplant.

The sample holds many counts of this clonotype. The gene calls are TRBV7-8 and TRBJ2-6; possible D gene TRBD1, 5 bases. This CDR3 region has 16 residues. V lost 2 bases and J 1 base, leaving 9 bases between the germline ends. Germline CDR1 SGHVS, CDR2 FQNEAQ. This chain's CDR3 is CASSLTGHSGANVLTF. The CDR3 DNA reads as TGTGCCAGCAGCTTAACCGGACATTCTGGGGCCAACGTCCTGACTTTC. Based on the CDR3 plus reference TRBV7-8 and TRBJ2-6, the full variable domain is GAGVSQSPRYKVAKRGQDVALRCDPISGHVSLFWYQQALGQGPEFLTYFQNEAQLDKSGLPSDRFFAERPEGSVSTLKIQRTQQEDSAVYLCASSLTGHSGANVLTFGAGSRLTVL.

This clonotype appeared many times. The V and J genes are TRBV6-2 or TRBV6-3 and TRBJ2-1, with 12 bases fitting TRBD2. The CDR3 consists of 17 residues. Germline V gene lookup returns CDR1 MNHEY and CDR2 SVGEGT. V shed 1 base, J shed 5 bases, and the junction held 6 bases outside the gene matches. Written as DNA, the CDR3 is TGTGCCAGCAGTTACTGGTACCTAGCGGGAGGGAACAATGAGCAGTTCTTC. Amino acids: CASSYWYLAGGNNEQFF.

In this sample, this clonotype turned up many times. The chain uses TRBV7-9 and TRBJ2-7; TRBD1 agrees at 9 bases. The CDR3 spans 15 residues. Germline V gene data show CDR1 as SEHNR and CDR2 as FQNEAQ (reference sequence). After removal of 4 bases from V and 3 bases from J, the junction contained 7 bases not matched to a gene. CDR3 sequence (DNA): TGTGCCAGCAGCTCAACCCGGGACAGGGTCTACGAGCAGTACTTC. This codes for CASSSTRDRVYEQYF.

This clonotype was observed once. The V gene is TRBV5-4, the J gene TRBJ2-7, with D perhaps matching TRBD1 or TRBD2 (5 bases each). There are 14 residues in the CDR3. From germline, CDR1 is SGHNT and CDR2 YYREEE (reference sequence). V dropped 3 bases and J dropped 5 bases, with 15 bases sitting between them. CDR3 in amino acids: CASSSGTGMNEQYF. Here the CDR3 DNA reads TGTGCCAGCAGCTCAGGGACGGGGATGAACGAGCAGTACTTC.

With respect to this clonotype: This could be a read error, since a much larger clone is one nucleotide away. The chain employs TRBV29-1 and TRBJ2-2, with D possibly matching TRBD2 (6 bases). The CDR3 is 14 residues long. V gave up 5 bases and J gave up 4 bases, with 14 bases separating them. CDR1 is SQVTM, CDR2 ANQGSEA, per germline. The CDR3 DNA follows: TGCAGCGTTACGGGACTCATGATCACCGGGGAGCTGTTTTTT. This encodes CSVTGLMITGELFF.

This clonotype was seen at least ten times. The chain links TRBV9 to TRBJ2-3; 8 bases map to TRBD1. Per the germline V gene, CDR1 is SGDLS and CDR2 is YYNGEE. Trimming at V came to 0 bases and at J to 7 bases, leaving 4 bases not matched to a gene. CDR3 size: 14 residues. The CDR3 sequence is CASSVGGQGNTQYF. The CDR3 DNA is TGTGCCAGCAGCGTAGGAGGACAGGGAAATACGCAGTATTTT.

This clonotype showed up just a few times. The rearrangement links TRBV12-3 or TRBV12-4 to TRBJ2-7; 12 bases agree with TRBD1. The CDR3 length is 18 residues. J lost 6 bases, V lost 2 bases, and 14 bases had no gene match. The CDR3: CASSLSSVLRDRGPEQYF. In DNA form, the CDR3 reads TGTGCCAGCAGTTTATCTTCAGTTTTACGGGACAGGGGGCCCGAGCAGTACTTC.

J is TRBJ2-4 and V is TRBV4-2; D gene uncertain. Germline V gene sequence: CDR1 LGHNA, CDR2 YNFKEQ. The CDR3 spans 15 residues. V lost 0 bases and J lost 1, with 7 bases in between. CDR3 nucleotides: TGTGCCAGCAGCCAAGATCCCGGGGCCAAAAACATTCAGTACTTC. The encoded protein is CASSQDPGAKNIQYF.

This clonotype was seen repeatedly, ten times or more. The rearrangement links TRBV20-1 to TRBJ2-5; either TRBD1 or TRBD2 may fit D (6 bases each). The V gene lost 1 base and the J gene lost 4 bases, with 16 bases spanning the gap. The CDR3 is 15 residues long. Germline V gives CDR1 DFQATT, CDR2 SNEGSKA (reference sequence). CDR3 bases: TGCAGTGCTAGAGGCCCCCGTTCGGGGGCAGAGACCCAGTACTTC. This codes for CSARGPRSGAETQYF.

This clonotype was seen more than once but under ten times. This chain connects TRBV2 to TRBJ2-4, with D possibly matching TRBD1 (6 bases). The CDR3 totals 15 residues. Germline CDR1 and CDR2: SNHLY and FYNNEI. V lost 6 bases and J lost 3, with 15 bases in between. The CDR3 nucleotides are TGTGCCAGCAGAGCGGCGCGGACAGTCAAAAACATTCAGTACTTC. Translation gives CASRAARTVKNIQYF. The entire variable domain, with the rest obtained from reference TRBV2 and TRBJ2-4, is as follows: EPEVTQTPSHQVTQMGQEVILRCVPISNHLYFYWYRQILGQKVEFLVSFYNNEISEKSEIFDDQFSVERPDGSNFTLKIRSTKLEDSAMYFCASRAARTVKNIQYFGAGTRLSVL.

This clonotype was detected ten times or more. This chain uses TRBV10-3 with TRBJ2-7, with 13 bases identical to TRBD2. The junction had 15 bases not matched to a gene; V was cut back by 5 bases and J by 2 bases. CDR3 length: 19 amino acids. In germline, CDR1 is ENHRY, CDR2 SYGVKD. The CDR3 nucleotides are TGTGCCATCAGTCAACCTTCAATTCGGACTAGCGGGGGCCCCTACGAGCAGTACTTC. This translates into CAISQPSIRTSGGPYEQYF.

This clonotype has ten or more counts. This rearrangement joins TRBV15 to TRBJ2-7, with unresolved D. Per germline, CDR1 LNHNV and CDR2 YYDKDF (reference sequence). The CDR3 consists of 12 residues. V was pared by 4 bases and J by 5 bases, with 9 bases between. The CDR3 DNA reads TGTGCCACCAGCACTTCTTTGGACGAGCAGTACTTC. This encodes CATSTSLDEQYF.

This clonotype was observed a few times. The chain employs TRBV5-5 and TRBJ2-7; 9 nucleotides align to TRBD1. Trimming took 5 bases from V and 3 from J; bases not matched to a gene: 15. The CDR3 spans 17 residues. The germline CDR1 and CDR2 sequences are SGHKS and YYEKEE (reference sequence). The CDR3 nucleotides read TGTGCCAGCAGTAGCTTCTTGTACGGGACAGGGCTCTACGAGCAGTACTTC. Its translation is CASSSFLYGTGLYEQYF.

This clonotype was detected many times. The genes are TRBV12-3 or TRBV12-4 and TRBJ2-5; D is undetermined. V shed 3 bases and J shed 1 base, with 6 bases lying between them. The CDR3 covers 13 residues. In DNA form, the CDR3 reads TGTGCCAGCAGTTTGCCGCCCCAAGAGACCCAGTACTTC. Translated, it gives CASSLPPQETQYF.

This clonotype was seen ten or more times. This rearrangement joins TRBV7-2 to TRBJ1-3; D is ambiguous. V was shortened by 2 bases and J by 2 bases, with 10 bases between the two germline ends. This CDR3 contains 15 residues. CDR1 and CDR2 from the germline V gene are SGHTA and FQGNSA. The CDR3 DNA follows: TGTGCCAGCAGCTTACCGGGAGTAGCTGGAAACACCATATATTTT. It codes for CASSLPGVAGNTIYF.